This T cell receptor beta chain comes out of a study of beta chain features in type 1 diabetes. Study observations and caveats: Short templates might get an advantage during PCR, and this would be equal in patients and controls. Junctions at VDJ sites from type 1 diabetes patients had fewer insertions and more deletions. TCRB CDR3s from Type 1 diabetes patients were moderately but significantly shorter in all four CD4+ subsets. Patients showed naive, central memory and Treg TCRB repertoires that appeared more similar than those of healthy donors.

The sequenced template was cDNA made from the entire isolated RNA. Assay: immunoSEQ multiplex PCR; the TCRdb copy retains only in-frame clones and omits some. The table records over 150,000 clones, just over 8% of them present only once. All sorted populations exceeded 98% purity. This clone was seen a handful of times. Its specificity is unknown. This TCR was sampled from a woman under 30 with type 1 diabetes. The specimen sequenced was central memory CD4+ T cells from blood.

The CDR3 reads CASSQAPLRGGYEQYF. Written as DNA, the CDR3 is TGCGCCAGCAGCCAAGCCCCGTTGAGGGGGGGCTACGAGCAGTACTTC. The rearrangement links TRBV4-3 to TRBJ2-7, with D possibly TRBD2 on 7 matching bases. Trimming removed 1 base at V and 3 bases at J, with 16 bases between. This CDR3 region has 16 residues. Germline CDR1 reads LGHNA; CDR2 reads YSLEER.